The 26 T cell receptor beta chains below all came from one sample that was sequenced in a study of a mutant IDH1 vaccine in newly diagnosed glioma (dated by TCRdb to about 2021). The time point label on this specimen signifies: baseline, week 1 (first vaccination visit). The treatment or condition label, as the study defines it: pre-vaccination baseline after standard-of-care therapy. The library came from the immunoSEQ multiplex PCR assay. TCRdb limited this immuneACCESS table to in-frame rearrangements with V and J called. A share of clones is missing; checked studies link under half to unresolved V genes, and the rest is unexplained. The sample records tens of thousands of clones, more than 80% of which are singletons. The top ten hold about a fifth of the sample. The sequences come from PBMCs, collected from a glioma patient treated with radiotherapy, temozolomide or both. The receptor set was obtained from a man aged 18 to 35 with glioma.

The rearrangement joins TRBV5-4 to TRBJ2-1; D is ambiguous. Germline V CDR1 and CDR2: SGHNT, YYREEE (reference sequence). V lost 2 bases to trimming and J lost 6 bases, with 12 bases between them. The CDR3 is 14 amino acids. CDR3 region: CASSFANPGNEQFF. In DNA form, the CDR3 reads TGTGCCAGCAGCTTTGCTAACCCAGGCAATGAGCAGTTCTTC. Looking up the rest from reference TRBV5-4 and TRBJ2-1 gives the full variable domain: ETGVTQSPTHLIKTRGQQVTLRCSSQSGHNTVSWYQQALGQGPQFIFQYYREEENGRGNFPPRFSGLQFPNYSSELNVNALELDDSALYLCASSFANPGNEQFFGPGTRLTVL.

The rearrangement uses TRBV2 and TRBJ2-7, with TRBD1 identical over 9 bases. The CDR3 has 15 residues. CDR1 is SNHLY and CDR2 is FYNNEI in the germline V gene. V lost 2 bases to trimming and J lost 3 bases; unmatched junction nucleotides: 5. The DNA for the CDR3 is TGTGCCAGCAGTGAAACACAGGGGGCTCTCTACGAGCAGTACTTC. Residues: CASSETQGALYEQYF. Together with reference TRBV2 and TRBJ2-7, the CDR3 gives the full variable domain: EPEVTQTPSHQVTQMGQEVILRCVPISNHLYFYWYRQILGQKVEFLVSFYNNEISEKSEIFDDQFSVERPDGSNFTLKIRSTKLEDSAMYFCASSETQGALYEQYFGPGTRLTVT.

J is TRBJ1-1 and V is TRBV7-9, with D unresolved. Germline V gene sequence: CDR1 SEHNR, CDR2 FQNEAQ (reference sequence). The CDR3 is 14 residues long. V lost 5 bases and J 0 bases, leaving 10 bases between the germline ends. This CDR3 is CASSPTLMNTEAFF. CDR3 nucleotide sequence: TGTGCCAGCAGCCCGACCCTCATGAACACTGAAGCTTTCTTT.

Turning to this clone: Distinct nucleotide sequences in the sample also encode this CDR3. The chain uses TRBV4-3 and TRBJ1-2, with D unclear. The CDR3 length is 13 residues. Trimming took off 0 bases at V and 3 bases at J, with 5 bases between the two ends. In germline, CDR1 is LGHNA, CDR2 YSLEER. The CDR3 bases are TGCGCCAGCAGCCAAGAGCCGGACTATGGCTACACCTTC. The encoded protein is CASSQEPDYGYTF.

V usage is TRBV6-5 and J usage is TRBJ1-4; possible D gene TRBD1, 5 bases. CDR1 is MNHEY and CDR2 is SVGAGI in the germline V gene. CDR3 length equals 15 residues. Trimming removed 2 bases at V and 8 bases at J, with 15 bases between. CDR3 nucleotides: TGTGCCAGCAGTTACGGGGCTGGGGGGTACGAAAAACTGTTTTTT. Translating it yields CASSYGAGGYEKLFF.

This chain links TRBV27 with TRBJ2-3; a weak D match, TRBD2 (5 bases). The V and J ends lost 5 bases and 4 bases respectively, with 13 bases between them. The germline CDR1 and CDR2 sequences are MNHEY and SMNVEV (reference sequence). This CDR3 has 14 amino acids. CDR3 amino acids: CASSPRGHSDTQYF. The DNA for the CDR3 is TGTGCCAGCAGTCCCCGGGGTCACTCAGATACGCAGTATTTT.

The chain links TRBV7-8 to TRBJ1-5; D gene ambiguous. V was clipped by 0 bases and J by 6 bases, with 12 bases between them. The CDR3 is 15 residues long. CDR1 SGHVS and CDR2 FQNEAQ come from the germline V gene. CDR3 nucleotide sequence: TGTGCCAGCAGCTTAGCGGGTTGGGTGGCTCAGCCCCAGCATTTT. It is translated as CASSLAGWVAQPQHF. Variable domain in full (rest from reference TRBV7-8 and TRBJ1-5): GAGVSQSPRYKVAKRGQDVALRCDPISGHVSLFWYQQALGQGPEFLTYFQNEAQLDKSGLPSDRFFAERPEGSVSTLKIQRTQQEDSAVYLCASSLAGWVAQPQHFGDGTRLSIL.

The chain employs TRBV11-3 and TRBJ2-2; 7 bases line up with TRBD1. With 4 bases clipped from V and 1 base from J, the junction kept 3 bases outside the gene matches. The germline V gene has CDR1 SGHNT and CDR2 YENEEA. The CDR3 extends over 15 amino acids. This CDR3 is CASSSQGLNTGELFF. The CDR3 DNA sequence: TGTGCCAGCAGCTCACAGGGGCTGAACACCGGGGAGCTGTTTTTT.

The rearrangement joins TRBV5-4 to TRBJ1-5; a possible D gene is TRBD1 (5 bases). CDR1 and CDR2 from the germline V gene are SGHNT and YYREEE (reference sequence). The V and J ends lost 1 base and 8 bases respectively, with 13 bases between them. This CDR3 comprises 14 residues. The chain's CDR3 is CASSLSRVRKPQHF. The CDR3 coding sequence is TGTGCCAGCAGCTTGTCCAGGGTGAGAAAGCCCCAGCATTTT.

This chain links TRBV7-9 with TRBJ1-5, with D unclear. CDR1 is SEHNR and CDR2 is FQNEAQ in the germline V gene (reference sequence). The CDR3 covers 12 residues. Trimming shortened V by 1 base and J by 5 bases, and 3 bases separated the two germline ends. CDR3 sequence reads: CASSLEYQPQHF. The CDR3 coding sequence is TGTGCCAGCAGCTTAGAGTATCAGCCCCAGCATTTT.

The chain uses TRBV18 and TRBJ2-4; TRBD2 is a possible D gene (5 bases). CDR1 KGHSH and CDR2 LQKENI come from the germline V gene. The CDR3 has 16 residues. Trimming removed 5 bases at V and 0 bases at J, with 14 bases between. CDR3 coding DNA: TGTGCCAGCTCAATCGTGGAGGCCTTAGCCAAAAACATTCAGTACTTC. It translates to CASSIVEALAKNIQYF.

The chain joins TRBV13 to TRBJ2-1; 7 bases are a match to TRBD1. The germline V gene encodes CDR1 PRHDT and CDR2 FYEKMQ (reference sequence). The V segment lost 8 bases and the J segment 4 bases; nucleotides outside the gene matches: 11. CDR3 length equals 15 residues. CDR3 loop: CASEYRDRPYNEQFF. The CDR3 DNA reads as TGTGCCAGCGAGTACCGGGACAGACCATACAATGAGCAGTTCTTC. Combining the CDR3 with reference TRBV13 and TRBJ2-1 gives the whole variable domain AAGVIQSPRHLIKEKRETATLKCYPIPRHDTVYWYQQGPGQDPQFLISFYEKMQSDKGSIPDRFSAQQFSDYHSELNMSSLELGDSALYFCASEYRDRPYNEQFFGPGTRLTVL.

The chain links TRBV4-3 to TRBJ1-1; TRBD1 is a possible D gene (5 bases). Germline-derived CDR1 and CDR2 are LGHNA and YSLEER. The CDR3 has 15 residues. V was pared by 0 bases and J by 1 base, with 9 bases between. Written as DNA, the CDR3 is TGCGCCAGCAGCCAAGACCGGGGCTCGAACACTGAAGCTTTCTTT. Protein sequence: CASSQDRGSNTEAFF.

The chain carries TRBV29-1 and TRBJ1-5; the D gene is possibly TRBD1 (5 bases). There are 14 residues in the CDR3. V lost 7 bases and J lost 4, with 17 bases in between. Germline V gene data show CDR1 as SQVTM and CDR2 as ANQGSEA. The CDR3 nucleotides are TGCAGCGCTATAGGGACGGACGGAAATCAGCCCCAGCATTTT. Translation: CSAIGTDGNQPQHF.

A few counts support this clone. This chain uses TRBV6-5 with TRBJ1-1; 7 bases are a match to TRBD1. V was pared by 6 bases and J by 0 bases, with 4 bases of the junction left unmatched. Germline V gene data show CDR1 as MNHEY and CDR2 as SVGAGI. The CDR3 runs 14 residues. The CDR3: CASRTGDMNTEAFF. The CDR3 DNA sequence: TGTGCCAGCAGAACAGGGGACATGAACACTGAAGCTTTCTTT.

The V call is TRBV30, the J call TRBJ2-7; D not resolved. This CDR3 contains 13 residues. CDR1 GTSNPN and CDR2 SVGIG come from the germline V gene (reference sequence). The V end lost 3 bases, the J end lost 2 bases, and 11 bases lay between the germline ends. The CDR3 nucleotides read TGTGCCTGGAGCGACGTCGACGCCTACGAGCAGTACTTC. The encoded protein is CAWSDVDAYEQYF.

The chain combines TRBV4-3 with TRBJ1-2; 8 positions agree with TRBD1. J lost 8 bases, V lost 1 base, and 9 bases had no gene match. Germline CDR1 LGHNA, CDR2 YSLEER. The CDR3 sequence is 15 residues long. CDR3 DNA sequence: TGCGCCAGCAGCCAAGTGGAGACAGGGGATCGAGGCTACACCTTC. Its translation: CASSQVETGDRGYTF.

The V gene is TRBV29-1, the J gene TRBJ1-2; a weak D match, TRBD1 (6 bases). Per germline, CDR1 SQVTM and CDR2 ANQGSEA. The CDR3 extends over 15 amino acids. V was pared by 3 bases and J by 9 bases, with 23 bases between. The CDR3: CSVDWATGMGRSYTF. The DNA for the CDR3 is TGCAGCGTTGATTGGGCTACAGGGATGGGACGCAGCTACACCTTC.

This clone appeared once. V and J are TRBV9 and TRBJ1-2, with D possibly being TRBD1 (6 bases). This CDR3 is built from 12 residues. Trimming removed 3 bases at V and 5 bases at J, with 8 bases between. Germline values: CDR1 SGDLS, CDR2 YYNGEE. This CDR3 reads CASSAGVYGYTF. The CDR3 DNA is TGTGCCAGCAGCGCAGGGGTTTATGGCTACACCTTC.

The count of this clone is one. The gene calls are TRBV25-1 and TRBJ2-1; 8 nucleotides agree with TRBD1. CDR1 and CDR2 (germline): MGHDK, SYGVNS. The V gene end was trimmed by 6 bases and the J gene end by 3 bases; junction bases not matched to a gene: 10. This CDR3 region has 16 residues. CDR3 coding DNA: TGTGCCAGCAGCGTACACCGGGACAGGAACTACAATGAGCAGTTCTTC. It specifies CASSVHRDRNYNEQFF.

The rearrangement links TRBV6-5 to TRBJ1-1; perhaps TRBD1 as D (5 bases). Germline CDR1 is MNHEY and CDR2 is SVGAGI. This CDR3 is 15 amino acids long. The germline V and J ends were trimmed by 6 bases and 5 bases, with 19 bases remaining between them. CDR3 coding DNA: TGTGCCAGCAGAAGGGGAGTTAGAAAAAGTACTGAAGCTTTCTTT. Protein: CASRRGVRKSTEAFF.

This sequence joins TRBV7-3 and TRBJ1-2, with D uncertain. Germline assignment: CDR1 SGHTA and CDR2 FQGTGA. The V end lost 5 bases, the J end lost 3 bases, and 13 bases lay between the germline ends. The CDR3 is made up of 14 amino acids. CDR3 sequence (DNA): TGTGCCAGCAGCCTCCAACCCGGAGACTATGGCTACACCTTC. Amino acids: CASSLQPGDYGYTF.

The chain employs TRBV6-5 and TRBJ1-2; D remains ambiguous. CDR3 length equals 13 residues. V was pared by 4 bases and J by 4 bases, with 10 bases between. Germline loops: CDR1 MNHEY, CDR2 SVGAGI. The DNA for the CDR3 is TGTGCCAGCAGTTCTCGCCCGGTCTATGGCTACACCTTC. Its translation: CASSSRPVYGYTF.

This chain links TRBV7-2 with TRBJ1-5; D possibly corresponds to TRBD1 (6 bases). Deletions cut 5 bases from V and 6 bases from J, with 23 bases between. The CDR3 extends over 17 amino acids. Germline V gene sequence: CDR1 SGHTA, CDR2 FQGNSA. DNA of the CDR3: TGTGCCAGCAGCCAACACCTACGGGGGGCGCGAGGTCAGCCCCAGCATTTT. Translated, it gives CASSQHLRGARGQPQHF.

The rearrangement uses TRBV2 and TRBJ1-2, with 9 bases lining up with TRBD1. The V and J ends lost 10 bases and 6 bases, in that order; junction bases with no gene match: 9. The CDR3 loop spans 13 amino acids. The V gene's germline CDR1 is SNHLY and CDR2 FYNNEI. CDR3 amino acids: CANSDRGLNGYTF. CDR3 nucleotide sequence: TGTGCCAACTCGGACAGGGGTTTAAATGGCTACACCTTC. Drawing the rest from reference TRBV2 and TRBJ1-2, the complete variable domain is EPEVTQTPSHQVTQMGQEVILRCVPISNHLYFYWYRQILGQKVEFLVSFYNNEISEKSEIFDDQFSVERPDGSNFTLKIRSTKLEDSAMYFCANSDRGLNGYTFGSGTRLTVV.

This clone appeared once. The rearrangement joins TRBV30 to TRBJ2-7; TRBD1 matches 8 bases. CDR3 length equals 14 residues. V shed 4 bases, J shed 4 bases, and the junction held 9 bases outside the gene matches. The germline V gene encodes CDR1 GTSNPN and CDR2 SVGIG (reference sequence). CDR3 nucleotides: TGTGCCTGGAATAGTGGACAGGGAGAGTACGAGCAGTACTTC. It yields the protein CAWNSGQGEYEQYF.